This T cell receptor beta chain was observed in a study of shared clonotypes between healthy human individuals. Across the whole study: Per donor, three plates held CD4 naive cells, three held CD4 memory, two held CD8 naive and one held CD8 memory.

Concerning this clone itself: The antigen remains undetermined.

Study results and caveats: Sampling included only blood; tissue repertoires likely differ. Though the depth was large, rarefaction showed that sorted-subset sequencing was incomplete.

This CDR3 has 14 residues. Germline CDR1 and CDR2: SNHLY and FYNNEI. V was trimmed by 7 bases and J by 1 base, leaving 12 bases between them. Here immunoSEQ multiplex PCR was the method, and the copy in TCRdb shows in-frame clones only, minus some. The data contain a few million clones, 90% to 95% of them seen just once; the ten biggest clones take up about 0.13%. Specimen: naive CD4+ T cells sorted from blood. Subset of the sample: CD45RA+ positively selected. This receptor was taken from a man younger than 35 in good health. V and J are TRBV2 and TRBJ2-3; D is undetermined. The CDR3 DNA sequence: TGTGCCAGCATCAGGCTTAGGGGCACAGATACGCAGTATTTT. This gives the protein CASIRLRGTDTQYF.